Following are 25 T cell receptor beta chains from one sample sequenced in a study of blood T cell repertoires in COVID-19. Repertoires were generated with immunoSEQ multiplex PCR, while TCRdb's copy carries only in-frame clones and drops some. The sample carries just over 350,000 clones, less than 90% recorded once. The specimen sequenced was peripheral blood. These receptors all come from an older woman with COVID-19, enrolled during active disease.

The chain has TRBV6-5 and TRBJ1-1, with no clear D. The CDR3 consists of 16 residues. Per the germline V gene, CDR1 is MNHEY and CDR2 is SVGAGI. V gave up 4 bases and J gave up 1 base, with 16 bases separating them. CDR3: CASSSDREMGNTEAFF. In DNA, the CDR3 is TGTGCCAGCAGTTCGGACCGGGAGATGGGGAACACTGAAGCTTTCTTT.

The J gene is TRBJ2-3, the V gene TRBV6-2 or TRBV6-3; D remains unclear. Germline V CDR1 and CDR2: MNHEY, SVGEGT. The CDR3 length is 15 residues. The V end lost 2 bases, the J end lost 0 bases, and 9 bases lay between the germline ends. The CDR3 DNA follows: TGTGCCAGCAGTTACAGGCCGACTAGCACAGATACGCAGTATTTT. Translation: CASSYRPTSTDTQYF.

The chain couples TRBV5-1 to TRBJ2-2, with 11 bases lining up with TRBD2. V was pared by 4 bases and J by 13 bases, with 12 bases of the junction left unmatched. The germline V gene encodes CDR1 SGHRS and CDR2 YFSETQ. The CDR3 has 15 amino acids. CDR3 bases: TGCGCCAGCAGCGGGCGGACTAGCGGGTCCCGTCGGCTGTTTTTT. Protein sequence: CASSGRTSGSRRLFF.

This chain uses TRBV25-1 with TRBJ1-1; 8 bases fit TRBD1. Losses at the gene ends were 7 bases for V and 0 bases for J; bases not matched to a gene: 10. The CDR3 is 16 residues long. The V gene's germline CDR1 is MGHDK and CDR2 SYGVNS. In DNA form, the CDR3 reads TGTGCCAGCAAACCTCAGGGGGCAGGCATGAACACTGAAGCTTTCTTT. Protein sequence: CASKPQGAGMNTEAFF.

The chain recombines TRBV7-3 with TRBJ2-6; no firm D call. Trimming stripped 4 bases from V and 0 bases from J, with 7 bases between. CDR3 length: 15 amino acids. CDR1 is SGHTA, CDR2 FQGTGA, per germline. CDR3 residues: CASSSSNSGANVLTF. The CDR3 nucleotides read TGTGCCAGCAGCTCAAGCAACTCTGGGGCCAACGTCCTGACTTTC.

This rearrangement joins TRBV6-5 to TRBJ1-2; 8 positions agree with TRBD1. Germline CDR1 reads MNHEY; CDR2 reads SVGAGI. The CDR3 loop spans 14 amino acids. Germline trimming cut 0 bases from V and 4 bases from J; bases unmatched to any gene: 1. CDR3 DNA: TGTGCCAGCAGTTACTCCCAGGGGGCCTATGGCTACACCTTC. This encodes CASSYSQGAYGYTF.

This sequence joins TRBV5-1 and TRBJ2-1, with 9 bases lining up with TRBD1. Germline V gene lookup returns CDR1 SGHRS and CDR2 YFSETQ. The CDR3 contains 15 residues. J was trimmed by 2 bases and V by 3 bases; bases with no gene match: 3. CDR3 bases: TGCGCCAGCAGCTACAGGGGGCCTACCTACAATGAGCAGTTCTTC. Protein: CASSYRGPTYNEQFF. Supplemented by reference TRBV5-1 and TRBJ2-1, the full variable domain reads KAGVTQTPRYLIKTRGQQVTLSCSPISGHRSVSWYQQTPGQGLQFLFEYFSETQRNKGNFPGRFSGRQFSNSRSEMNVSTLELGDSALYLCASSYRGPTYNEQFFGPGTRLTVL.

The chain combines TRBV19 with TRBJ1-5; D remains unclear. CDR1 is LNHDA and CDR2 is SQIVND in the germline V gene (reference sequence). The V and J ends lost 1 base and 4 bases respectively, with 8 bases between them. The CDR3 loop spans 14 amino acids. CDR3 in DNA: TGTGCCAGTAGTATAGGCGCGGGTAATCAGCCCCAGCATTTT. This codes for CASSIGAGNQPQHF.

The gene calls are TRBV5-5 and TRBJ2-1; a weak D match, TRBD2 (5 bases). V lost 2 bases, J lost 8 bases, and 14 bases lay in between. The CDR3 extends over 14 amino acids. Germline V lookup: CDR1 SGHKS, CDR2 YYEKEE (reference sequence). The chain's CDR3 is CASSLIRGLDEQFF. The CDR3 DNA follows: TGTGCCAGCAGCTTAATCCGGGGTTTAGATGAGCAGTTCTTC.

This chain uses TRBV3-1 (or the pseudogene TRBV3-2) with TRBJ2-3; 9 bases match TRBD2. CDR3 length: 17 amino acids. V was clipped by 5 bases and J by 2 bases; unmatched bases: 11. Germline CDR1 reads LGHDT; CDR2 reads YNNKEL (reference sequence). As DNA, the CDR3 is TGTGCCAGCAGCGGGAGGGGTCTAGCGGGGACCACAGATACGCAGTATTTT. It is translated as CASSGRGLAGTTDTQYF.

The chain joins TRBV6-5 to TRBJ1-1; D is unclear. CDR1 is MNHEY, CDR2 SVGAGI, per germline. This CDR3 is 14 amino acids long. V gave up 3 bases and J gave up 4 bases, with 12 bases separating them. The chain's CDR3 is CASSYRPSSTEAFF. CDR3 coding DNA: TGTGCCAGCAGTTATCGTCCTTCGAGCACTGAAGCTTTCTTT.

The chain joins TRBV10-3 to TRBJ1-4; perhaps TRBD1 as D (6 bases). This CDR3 contains 15 residues. The germline V gene has CDR1 ENHRY and CDR2 SYGVKD. V was trimmed by 4 bases and J by 8 bases, leaving 17 bases between them. The CDR3 DNA sequence: TGTGCCATCAGTGCGAATCTAGACCAGGGGGAAAAACTGTTTTTT. Encoded protein: CAISANLDQGEKLFF.

Here the CDR3 reads CASSLASDTQYF. As DNA, the CDR3 is TGTGCCAGCAGCCTAGCTTCAGATACGCAGTATTTT. The chain joins TRBV6-5 to TRBJ2-3; the D gene is possibly TRBD2 (5 bases). V was shortened by 6 bases and J by 4 bases, with 8 bases between the two germline ends. Germline CDR1 and CDR2: MNHEY and SVGAGI. The CDR3 sequence is 12 residues long.

This chain uses TRBV29-1 with TRBJ2-7, with D tentatively TRBD2 (5 bases). The CDR3 length is 12 residues. Deletions cut 3 bases from V and 1 base from J, with 7 bases between. Germline CDR1 is SQVTM and CDR2 is ANQGSEA. In nucleotides, the CDR3 is TGCAGCGTTGATGGAGGTTCCTACGAGCAGTACTTC. Amino acids: CSVDGGSYEQYF.

The gene calls are TRBV19 and TRBJ1-2; a weak D match, TRBD1 (6 bases). The CDR3 runs 13 residues. From germline, CDR1 is LNHDA and CDR2 SQIVND (reference sequence). The V end lost 6 bases, the J end lost 6 bases, and 14 bases lay between the germline ends. The CDR3 DNA is TGTGCCAGTAGGTGGGAACAGGGAAATGGCTACACCTTC. Amino acid sequence: CASRWEQGNGYTF. Complete variable domain (other parts from reference TRBV19 and TRBJ1-2): DGGITQSPKYLFRKEGQNVTLSCEQNLNHDAMYWYRQDPGQGLRLIYYSQIVNDFQKGDIAEGYSVSREKKESFPLTVTSAQKNPTAFYLCASRWEQGNGYTFGSGTRLTVV.

The V gene is TRBV19, the J gene TRBJ2-1; D call uncertain. Germline V gene data show CDR1 as LNHDA and CDR2 as SQIVND (reference sequence). V was trimmed by 5 bases and J by 9 bases, leaving 11 bases between them. The length of the CDR3 is 12 residues. DNA for the CDR3: TGTGCCAGTAGTCCGCAACTTGGTGAGCAGTTCTTC. As protein: CASSPQLGEQFF.

The chain is built from TRBV7-9 and TRBJ1-2; 12 positions agree with TRBD1. Trimming removed 5 bases from V and 6 bases from J; junction bases left unmatched: 10. Germline CDR1 and CDR2: SEHNR and FQNEAQ (reference sequence). The CDR3 has 16 amino acids. This CDR3 reads CASSPRDRGPRDGYTF. DNA for the CDR3: TGTGCCAGCAGCCCCCGGGACAGGGGGCCAAGGGATGGCTACACCTTC.

The CDR3 coding sequence is TGCGCCAGCAGCGTGACAAGACAGGGATATTACACTGAAGCTTTCTTT. It is translated as CASSVTRQGYYTEAFF. V usage is TRBV5-1 and J usage is TRBJ1-1, with 7 bases matching TRBD1. CDR3 size: 16 residues. Trimming removed 4 bases from V and 3 bases from J; junction bases left unmatched: 12. The germline V gene has CDR1 SGHRS and CDR2 YFSETQ.

J is TRBJ2-5 and V is TRBV11-3; weak D call: TRBD1 (6 bases). This CDR3 is 13 amino acids long. CDR1 is SGHNT, CDR2 YENEEA, per germline. V lost 3 bases to trimming and J lost 4 bases, with 9 bases between them. The CDR3: CASSLGQRETQYF. Here the CDR3 DNA reads TGTGCCAGCAGCTTGGGACAAAGAGAGACCCAGTACTTC.

The chain employs TRBV5-1 and TRBJ1-1, with 9 bases that match TRBD1. After removal of 2 bases from V and 0 bases from J, the junction contained 5 bases not matched to a gene. The CDR3 loop spans 16 amino acids. The germline V gene has CDR1 SGHRS and CDR2 YFSETQ. The CDR3 here is CASSFGQGRMNTEAFF. The CDR3 region has the DNA TGCGCCAGCAGCTTCGGACAGGGGAGAATGAACACTGAAGCTTTCTTT.

The V gene is TRBV6-5, the J gene TRBJ2-2, with TRBD1 identical over 9 bases. This CDR3 spans 16 amino acids. Germline V CDR1 and CDR2: MNHEY, SVGAGI. Trimming at V came to 0 bases and at J to 4 bases, leaving 3 bases not matched to a gene. This CDR3 is CASSYSPGQGTGELFF. As DNA, the CDR3 is TGTGCCAGCAGTTACTCTCCGGGACAGGGCACCGGGGAGCTGTTTTTT.

The CDR3 sequence is CASRRQGGEETQYF. CDR3 in DNA: TGTGCCAGCAGGAGACAGGGTGGAGAAGAGACCCAGTACTTC. The V gene is TRBV27, the J gene TRBJ2-5; 7 bases line up with TRBD1. This CDR3 is 14 amino acids long. The V gene's germline CDR1 is MNHEY and CDR2 SMNVEV (reference sequence). V lost 6 bases and J lost 3; bases outside the gene matches: 7.

CDR3 nucleotides: TGTGCCAGCAGTGTCAGGGAACACGGGGAGCTGTTTTTT. This codes for CASSVREHGELFF. The chain uses TRBV25-1 and TRBJ2-2; weak D call: TRBD1 (5 bases). Trimming cost V 4 bases and J 7 bases, with 10 bases left between them. This CDR3 comprises 13 residues. Germline values: CDR1 MGHDK, CDR2 SYGVNS.

This rearrangement joins TRBV19 to TRBJ1-6; tentatively, D is TRBD1 (6 bases). This CDR3 is 16 amino acids long. Germline CDR1 LNHDA, CDR2 SQIVND (reference sequence). V shed 9 bases and J shed 9 bases, with 24 bases lying between them. The CDR3 protein is CASRTWAQGDSSPLHF. CDR3 nucleotides: TGTGCCAGCAGGACGTGGGCACAGGGAGATAGTTCACCCCTCCACTTT.

The rearrangement uses TRBV30 and TRBJ1-3; D gene unclear. Germline V CDR1 and CDR2: GTSNPN, SVGIG (reference sequence). The germline V and J ends were trimmed by 4 bases and 1 base, with 8 bases remaining between them. The CDR3 loop spans 13 amino acids. The CDR3 DNA reads TGTGCCTGGAAAGACAAATCTGGAAACACCATATATTTT. This encodes CAWKDKSGNTIYF.